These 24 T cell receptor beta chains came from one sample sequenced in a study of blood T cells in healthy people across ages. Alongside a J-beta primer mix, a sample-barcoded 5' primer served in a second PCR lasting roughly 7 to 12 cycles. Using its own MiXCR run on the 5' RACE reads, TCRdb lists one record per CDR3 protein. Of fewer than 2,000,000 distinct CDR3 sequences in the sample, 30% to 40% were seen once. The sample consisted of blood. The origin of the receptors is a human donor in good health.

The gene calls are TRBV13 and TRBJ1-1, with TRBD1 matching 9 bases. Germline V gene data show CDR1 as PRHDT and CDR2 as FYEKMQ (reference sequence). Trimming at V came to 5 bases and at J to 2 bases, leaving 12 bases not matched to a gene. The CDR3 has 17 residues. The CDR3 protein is CASSPGQGRFINTEAFF. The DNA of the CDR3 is TGTGCCAGCAGCCCCGGACAGGGGAGGTTTATAAACACTGAAGCTTTCTTT. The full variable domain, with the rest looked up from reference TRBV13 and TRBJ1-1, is AAGVIQSPRHLIKEKRETATLKCYPIPRHDTVYWYQQGPGQDPQFLISFYEKMQSDKGSIPDRFSAQQFSDYHSELNMSSLELGDSALYFCASSPGQGRFINTEAFFGQGTRLTVV.

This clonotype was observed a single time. CDR3 protein: CASKGQAYNEQFF. The CDR3 DNA reads as TGTGCCAGCAAAGGACAGGCTTACAATGAGCAGTTCTTC. The gene calls are TRBV19 and TRBJ2-1, with 7 bases matching TRBD1. Germline values: CDR1 LNHDA, CDR2 SQIVND (reference sequence). J gave up 4 bases and V 9 bases, and 6 bases lay outside the gene matches. This CDR3 is 13 amino acids long.

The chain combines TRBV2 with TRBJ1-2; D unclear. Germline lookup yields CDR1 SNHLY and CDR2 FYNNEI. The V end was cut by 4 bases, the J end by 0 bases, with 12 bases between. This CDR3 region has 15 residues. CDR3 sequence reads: CASSGQLLTNYGYTF. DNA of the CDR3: TGTGCCAGCAGTGGGCAACTACTTACTAACTATGGCTACACCTTC.

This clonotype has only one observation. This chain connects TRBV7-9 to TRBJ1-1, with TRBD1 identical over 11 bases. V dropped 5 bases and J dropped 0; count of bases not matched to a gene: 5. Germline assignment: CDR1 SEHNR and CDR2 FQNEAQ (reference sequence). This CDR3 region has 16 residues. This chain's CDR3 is CASSGTGGRMNTEAFF. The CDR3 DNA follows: TGTGCCAGCAGCGGGACAGGGGGACGGATGAACACTGAAGCTTTCTTT. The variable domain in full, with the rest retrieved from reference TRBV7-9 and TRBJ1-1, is DTGVSQNPRHKITKRGQNVTFRCDPISEHNRLYWYRQTLGQGPEFLTYFQNEAQLEKSRLLSDRFSAERPKGSFSTLEIQRTEQGDSAMYLCASSGTGGRMNTEAFFGQGTRLTVV.

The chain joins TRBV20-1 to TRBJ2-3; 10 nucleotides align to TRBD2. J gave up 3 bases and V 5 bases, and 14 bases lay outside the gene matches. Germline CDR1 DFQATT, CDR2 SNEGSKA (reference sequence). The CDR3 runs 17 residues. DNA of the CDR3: TGCAGTGCTCCCAGGCTAGCGGGGGTCCCTATGACAGATACGCAGTATTTT. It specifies CSAPRLAGVPMTDTQYF.

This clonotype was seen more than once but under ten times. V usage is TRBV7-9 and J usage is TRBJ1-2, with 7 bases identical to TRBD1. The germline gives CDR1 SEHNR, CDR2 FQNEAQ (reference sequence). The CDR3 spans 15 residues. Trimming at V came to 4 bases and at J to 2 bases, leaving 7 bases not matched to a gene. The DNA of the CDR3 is TGTGCCAGCAGCTCCAGGACAGGTCGAAACTATGGCTACACCTTC. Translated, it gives CASSSRTGRNYGYTF. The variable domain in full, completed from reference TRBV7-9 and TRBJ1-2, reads DTGVSQNPRHKITKRGQNVTFRCDPISEHNRLYWYRQTLGQGPEFLTYFQNEAQLEKSRLLSDRFSAERPKGSFSTLEIQRTEQGDSAMYLCASSSRTGRNYGYTFGSGTRLTVV.

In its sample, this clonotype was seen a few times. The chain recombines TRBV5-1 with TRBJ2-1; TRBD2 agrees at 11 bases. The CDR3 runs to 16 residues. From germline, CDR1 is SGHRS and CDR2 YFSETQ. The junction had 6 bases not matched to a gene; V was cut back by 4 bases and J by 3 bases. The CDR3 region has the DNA TGCGCCAGCAGCCTATTGACTAGCGGGGACTACAATGAGCAGTTCTTC. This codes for CASSLLTSGDYNEQFF.

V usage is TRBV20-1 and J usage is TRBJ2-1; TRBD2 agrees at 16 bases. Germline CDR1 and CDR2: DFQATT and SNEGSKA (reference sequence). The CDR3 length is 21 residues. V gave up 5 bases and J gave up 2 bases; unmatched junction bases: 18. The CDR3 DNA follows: TGCAGTGCTGGAGGGTTGGCAGGACCGGGACTAGCGGGGGGGACCTACAATGAGCAGTTCTTC. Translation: CSAGGLAGPGLAGGTYNEQFF.

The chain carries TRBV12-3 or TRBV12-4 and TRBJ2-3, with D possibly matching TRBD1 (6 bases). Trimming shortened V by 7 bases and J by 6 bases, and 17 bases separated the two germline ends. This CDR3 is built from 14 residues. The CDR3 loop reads CASTPIGGGDTQYF. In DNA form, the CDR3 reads TGTGCCAGCACCCCGATAGGGGGTGGCGATACGCAGTATTTT.

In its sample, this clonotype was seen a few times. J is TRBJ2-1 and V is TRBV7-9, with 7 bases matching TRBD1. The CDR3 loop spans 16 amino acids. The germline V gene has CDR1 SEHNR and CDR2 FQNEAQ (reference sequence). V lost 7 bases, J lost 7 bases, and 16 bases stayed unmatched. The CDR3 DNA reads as TGTGCCAGCACCCCCGATGAGAGGGGGCGCCGGAATGAGCAGTTCTTC. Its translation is CASTPDERGRRNEQFF.

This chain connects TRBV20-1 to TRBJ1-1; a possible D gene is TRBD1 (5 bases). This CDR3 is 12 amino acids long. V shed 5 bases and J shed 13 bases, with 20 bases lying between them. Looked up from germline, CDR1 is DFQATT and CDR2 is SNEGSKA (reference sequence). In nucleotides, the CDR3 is TGCAGTGCTCCGCCGTTTGGGGGAAGTGATTTCTTT. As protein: CSAPPFGGSDFF.

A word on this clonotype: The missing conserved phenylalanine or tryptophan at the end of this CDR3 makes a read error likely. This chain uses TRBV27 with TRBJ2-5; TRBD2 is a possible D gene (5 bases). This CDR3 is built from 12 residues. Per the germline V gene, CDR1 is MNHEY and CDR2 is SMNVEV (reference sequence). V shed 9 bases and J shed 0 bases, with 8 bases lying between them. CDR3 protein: CASSRDQETQYV. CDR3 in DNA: TGTGCCAGTTCGAGGGACCAAGAGACCCAGTACGTC.

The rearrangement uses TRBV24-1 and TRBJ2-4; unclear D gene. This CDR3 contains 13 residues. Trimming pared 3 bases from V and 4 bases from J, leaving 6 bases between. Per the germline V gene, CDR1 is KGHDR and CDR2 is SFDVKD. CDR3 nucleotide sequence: TGTGCCACCAGTGATCTTGGTAAAAACATTCAGTACTTC. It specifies CATSDLGKNIQYF.

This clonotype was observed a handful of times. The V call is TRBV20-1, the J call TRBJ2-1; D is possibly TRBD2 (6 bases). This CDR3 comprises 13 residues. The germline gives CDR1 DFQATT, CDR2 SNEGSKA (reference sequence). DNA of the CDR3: TGCAGCGAGCTAGGTGTTAGCGGCAATGAGCAGTTCTTC. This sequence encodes CSELGVSGNEQFF.

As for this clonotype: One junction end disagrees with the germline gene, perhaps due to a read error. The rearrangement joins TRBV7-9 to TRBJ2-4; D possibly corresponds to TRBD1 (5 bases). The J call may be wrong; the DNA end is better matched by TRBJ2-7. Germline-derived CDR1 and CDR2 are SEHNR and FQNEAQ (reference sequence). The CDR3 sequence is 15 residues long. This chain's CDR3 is CTSSDLVTGAYEQYF. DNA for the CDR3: TGTACCAGCAGCGACCTAGTTACAGGAGCCTACGAGCAGTACTTC.

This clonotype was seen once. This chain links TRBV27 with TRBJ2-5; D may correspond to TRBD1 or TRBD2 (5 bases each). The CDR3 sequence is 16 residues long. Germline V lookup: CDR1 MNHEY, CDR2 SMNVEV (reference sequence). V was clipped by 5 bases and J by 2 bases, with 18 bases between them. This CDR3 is CASSPRRGENQETQYF. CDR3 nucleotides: TGTGCCAGCAGTCCCCGACGGGGCGAGAATCAAGAGACCCAGTACTTC.

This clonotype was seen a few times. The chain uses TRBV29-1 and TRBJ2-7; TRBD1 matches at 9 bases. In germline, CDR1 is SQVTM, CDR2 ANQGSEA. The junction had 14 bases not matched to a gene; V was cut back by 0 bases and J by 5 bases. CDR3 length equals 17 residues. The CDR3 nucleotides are TGCAGCGTTGAAGATCTAAAGGGGACAGGGCTTTCAAACGAGCAGTACTTC. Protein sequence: CSVEDLKGTGLSNEQYF.

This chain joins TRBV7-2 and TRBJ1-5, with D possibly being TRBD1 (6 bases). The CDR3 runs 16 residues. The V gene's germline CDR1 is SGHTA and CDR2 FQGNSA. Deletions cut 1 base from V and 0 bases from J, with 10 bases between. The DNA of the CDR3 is TGTGCCAGCAGCTTAGGGACAGTGTATAGCAATCAGCCCCAGCATTTT. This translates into CASSLGTVYSNQPQHF.

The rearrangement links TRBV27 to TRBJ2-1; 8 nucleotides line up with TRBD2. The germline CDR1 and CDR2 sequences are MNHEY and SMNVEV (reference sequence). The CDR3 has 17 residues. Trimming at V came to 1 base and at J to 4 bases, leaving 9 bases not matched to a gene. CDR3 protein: CASSLFGRGDPYNEQFF. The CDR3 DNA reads TGTGCCAGCAGTTTATTCGGGCGGGGGGACCCTTACAATGAGCAGTTCTTC.

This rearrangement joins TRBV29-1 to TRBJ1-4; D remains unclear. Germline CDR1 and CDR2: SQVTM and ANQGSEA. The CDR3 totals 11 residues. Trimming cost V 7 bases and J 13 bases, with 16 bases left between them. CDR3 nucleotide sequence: TGCAGCGCTCGAGGTCCCACGGGACTGTTTTTT. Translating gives CSARGPTGLFF.

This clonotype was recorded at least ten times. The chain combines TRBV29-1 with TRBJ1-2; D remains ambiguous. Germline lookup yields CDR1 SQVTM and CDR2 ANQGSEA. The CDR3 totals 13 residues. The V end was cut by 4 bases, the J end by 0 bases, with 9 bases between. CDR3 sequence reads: CSVVKGSNYGYTF. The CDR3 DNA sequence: TGCAGCGTTGTGAAGGGTTCTAACTATGGCTACACCTTC.

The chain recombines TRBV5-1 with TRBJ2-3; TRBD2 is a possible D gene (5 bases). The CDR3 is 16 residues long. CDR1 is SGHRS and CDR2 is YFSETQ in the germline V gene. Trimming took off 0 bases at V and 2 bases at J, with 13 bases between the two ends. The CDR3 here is CASSLGRGIDTDTQYF. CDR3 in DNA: TGCGCCAGCAGCTTGGGACGGGGTATCGACACAGATACGCAGTATTTT.

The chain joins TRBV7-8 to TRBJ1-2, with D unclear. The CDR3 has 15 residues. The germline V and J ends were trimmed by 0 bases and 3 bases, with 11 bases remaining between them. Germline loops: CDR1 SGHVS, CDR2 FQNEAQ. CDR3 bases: TGTGCCAGCAGCTTAGCTAATCGAGAGGACTATGGCTACACCTTC. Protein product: CASSLANREDYGYTF.

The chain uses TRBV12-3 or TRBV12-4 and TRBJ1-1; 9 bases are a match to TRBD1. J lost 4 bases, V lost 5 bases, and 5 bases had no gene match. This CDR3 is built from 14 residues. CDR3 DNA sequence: TGTGCCAGCAGTCTGGGGACAGGGCTCACTGAAGCTTTCTTT. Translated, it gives CASSLGTGLTEAFF.